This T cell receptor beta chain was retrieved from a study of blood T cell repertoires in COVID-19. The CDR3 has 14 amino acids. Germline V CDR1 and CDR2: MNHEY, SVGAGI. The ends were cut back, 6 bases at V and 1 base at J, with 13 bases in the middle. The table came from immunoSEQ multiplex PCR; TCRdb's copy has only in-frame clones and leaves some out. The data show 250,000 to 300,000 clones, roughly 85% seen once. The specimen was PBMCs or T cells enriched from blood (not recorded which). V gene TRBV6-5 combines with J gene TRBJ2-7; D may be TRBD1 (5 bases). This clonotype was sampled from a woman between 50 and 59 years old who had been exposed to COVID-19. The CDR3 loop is CASRKVRASYEQYF. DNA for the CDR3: TGTGCCAGCAGAAAAGTCAGGGCATCCTACGAGCAGTACTTC.